The 9 T cell receptor beta chains given below trace back to one sample, sequenced in a study of monozygotic twins with inflammatory bowel disease. Reanalyzing the 5' RACE reads, TCRdb keeps one entry per CDR3 protein, without DNA. The repertoire table contains approximately 330,000 distinct CDR3 sequences. Sequencing was carried out using blood. The receptors stem from a human donor with ulcerative colitis or Crohn's disease, or a healthy co-twin of an affected twin (not recorded which).

V usage is TRBV5-1 and J usage is TRBJ1-1; there is no DNA to check the TCRdb D call of TRBD1. The germline CDR1 and CDR2 sequences are SGHRS and YFSETQ. This CDR3 has 14 amino acids. The CDR3 sequence is CASSWDSLTLGAFF.

The rearrangement uses TRBV7-2 and TRBJ1-5. The CDR3 is 16 residues long. The germline CDR1 and CDR2 sequences are SGHTA and FQGNSA. The CDR3 spells CASSWSALEGNQPQHF.

The chain uses TRBV7-9 and TRBJ2-1; TCRdb outputs TRBD2, but without DNA this stays unchecked. Germline V gives CDR1 SEHNR, CDR2 FQNEAQ (reference sequence). The length of the CDR3 is 16 residues. The CDR3 loop is CASSPSGGRIVYEQFF.

The chain combines TRBV12-3 or TRBV12-4 with TRBJ2-7; there is no DNA to check the TCRdb D call of TRBD2. The CDR3 loop spans 13 amino acids. CDR3 sequence: CASRNSGSYEQYF.

The V and J genes are TRBV18 and TRBJ2-1; absent DNA, TCRdb's TRBD2 call cannot be checked. The length of the CDR3 is 13 residues. Germline CDR1 is KGHSH and CDR2 is LQKENI. The CDR3 sequence is CAKSSGGYNEQFF.

The chain joins TRBV2 to TRBJ2-5; the TRBD2 assignment by TCRdb is unverifiable without DNA. Germline V gene sequence: CDR1 SNHLY, CDR2 FYNNEI. The CDR3 covers 17 residues. CDR3 sequence reads: CASSEGVLAGVVETQYF.

The chain carries TRBV2 and TRBJ2-2; checking the TCRdb D call of TRBD1 is not possible without DNA. There are 13 residues in the CDR3. CDR1 and CDR2 from the germline V gene are SNHLY and FYNNEI. CDR3 amino acids: CASFRDGTGELFF.

V is TRBV20-1 and J is TRBJ1-1; lacking DNA, the TRBD1 call made by TCRdb goes unchecked. The CDR3 contains 15 residues. Germline V CDR1 and CDR2: DFQATT, SNEGSKA (reference sequence). The CDR3 sequence is CSAFGGRGLNTEAFF.

This chain uses TRBV20-1 with TRBJ2-3; the D call of TRBD1 rests on TCRdb alone, since no DNA is present to check it. This CDR3 spans 13 amino acids. Germline V gene data show CDR1 as DFQATT and CDR2 as SNEGSKA (reference sequence). The CDR3 region is CSARKPGTDTQYF.